Presented here are 29 T cell receptor beta chains from one specimen sequenced in a study of CD8 T cells in Susac syndrome. Random hexamers primed reverse transcription of about 0.45 to 1 ug RNA. TCRdb reprocessed the immunoSEQ multiplex PCR reads via MiXCR and lists one record per CDR3 protein. The sample contains fewer than 150,000 distinct CDR3 sequences, about 92% of which appear only once. Input material: CD4+ T cells from PBMCs. The receptors here all came from a human donor with multiple sclerosis.

The chain couples TRBV12-5 to TRBJ1-1, with D possibly being TRBD1 (5 bases). With 4 bases removed from V and 1 base from J, the gap between germline ends came to 19 bases. Per the germline V gene, CDR1 is LGHNT and CDR2 is FRNRAP. CDR3 length equals 17 residues. CDR3: CASGSPWGGGPNTEAFF. The CDR3 DNA sequence: TGTGCTAGTGGTTCCCCATGGGGCGGGGGACCGAACACTGAAGCTTTCTTT.

The chain couples TRBV20-1 to TRBJ2-3; no clear D gene. The V end lost 1 base, the J end lost 1 base, and 3 bases lay between the germline ends. The germline V gene has CDR1 DFQATT and CDR2 SNEGSKA (reference sequence). The CDR3 consists of 12 residues. This chain's CDR3 is CSARGGTDTQYF. CDR3 nucleotides: TGCAGTGCTAGAGGAGGCACAGATACGCAGTATTTT.

V gene TRBV29-1 combines with J gene TRBJ1-1; unclear D gene. CDR3 length: 14 amino acids. Per the germline V gene, CDR1 is SQVTM and CDR2 is ANQGSEA. With 4 bases removed from V and 5 bases from J, the gap between germline ends came to 17 bases. The CDR3 coding sequence is TGCAGCGTTGTTGGTCTCTCACTAGGGACTGAAGCTTTCTTT. Protein: CSVVGLSLGTEAFF.

This clonotype has just one count. The chain recombines TRBV20-1 with TRBJ2-1; D is ambiguous. Germline CDR1 is DFQATT and CDR2 is SNEGSKA (reference sequence). V was clipped by 4 bases and J by 0 bases, with 10 bases between them. The CDR3 is made up of 14 amino acids. CDR3 sequence (DNA): TGCAGTGCTATCAACCCGAGCTCCTACAATGAGCAGTTCTTC. Translating gives CSAINPSSYNEQFF.

The rearrangement links TRBV9 to TRBJ2-3; D remains unclear. CDR1 and CDR2 from the germline V gene are SGDLS and YYNGEE. Deletions cut 0 bases from V and 3 bases from J, with 8 bases between. There are 14 residues in the CDR3. As DNA, the CDR3 is TGTGCCAGCAGCGTAGATTTTGGAACAGATACGCAGTATTTT. Protein sequence: CASSVDFGTDTQYF.

The chain has TRBV6-5 and TRBJ1-6; D is undetermined. Trimming pared 0 bases from V and 7 bases from J, leaving 4 bases between. This CDR3 has 13 amino acids. From germline, CDR1 is MNHEY and CDR2 SVGAGI. CDR3 protein: CASSYSQNSPLHF. The CDR3 coding sequence is TGTGCCAGCAGTTACTCTCAGAATTCACCCCTCCACTTT.

The chain combines TRBV30 with TRBJ1-6, with a weak D call TRBD1 (6 bases). The V end lost 1 base, the J end lost 7 bases, and 14 bases lay between the germline ends. The CDR3 loop spans 15 amino acids. The V gene's germline CDR1 is GTSNPN and CDR2 SVGIG (reference sequence). The CDR3 sequence is CAWSATGTINSPLHF. The CDR3 DNA sequence: TGTGCCTGGAGTGCCACAGGGACCATAAATTCACCCCTCCACTTT.

The J gene is TRBJ2-7, the V gene TRBV20-1; a weak D match, TRBD2 (5 bases). V was shortened by 7 bases and J by 0 bases, with 10 bases between the two germline ends. Germline V gives CDR1 DFQATT, CDR2 SNEGSKA (reference sequence). CDR3 length: 12 amino acids. The CDR3 DNA follows: TGCAGTGGTGCTGCGGGCTCCTACGAGCAGTACTTC. It translates to CSGAAGSYEQYF.

This chain uses TRBV5-1 with TRBJ2-2, with a tentative D call TRBD1 (5 bases). The length of the CDR3 is 14 residues. With 0 bases removed from V and 8 bases from J, the gap between germline ends came to 11 bases. The germline V gene has CDR1 SGHRS and CDR2 YFSETQ. The CDR3 here is CASSLVSGRGELFF. CDR3 bases: TGCGCCAGCAGCTTGGTGTCAGGGCGAGGGGAGCTGTTTTTT.

V is TRBV6-2 or TRBV6-3 and J is TRBJ2-3; 7 bases are shared with TRBD2. This CDR3 comprises 14 residues. Trimming cost V 8 bases and J 4 bases; bases outside gene matches: 9. From germline, CDR1 is MNHEY and CDR2 SVGEGT. The CDR3 bases are TGTGCCAGCCGACACAGCGGGGACGCAGATACGCAGTATTTT. This sequence encodes CASRHSGDADTQYF.

The chain is built from TRBV7-9 and TRBJ2-2; the D gene is possibly TRBD1 (6 bases). The germline V gene encodes CDR1 SEHNR and CDR2 FQNEAQ (reference sequence). The CDR3 covers 17 residues. V gave up 5 bases and J gave up 0 bases, with 16 bases separating them. CDR3 protein: CASSTWDTGSNTGELFF. CDR3 DNA: TGTGCCAGCAGCACCTGGGACACCGGGTCGAACACCGGGGAGCTGTTTTTT.

This clonotype was seen a single time. The genes are TRBV2 and TRBJ1-4; the match to TRBD1 covers 10 bases. Trimming at V came to 6 bases and at J to 3 bases, leaving 1 base not matched to a gene. The CDR3 is 14 residues long. Germline CDR1 is SNHLY and CDR2 is FYNNEI. The CDR3 here is CASRDRGSNEKLFF. In DNA form, the CDR3 reads TGTGCCAGCAGGGACAGGGGGTCTAATGAAAAACTGTTTTTT.

This chain uses TRBV5-1 with TRBJ2-5; 9 bases align to TRBD1. V shed 3 bases, J shed 5 bases, and the junction held 5 bases outside the gene matches. CDR1 SGHRS and CDR2 YFSETQ come from the germline V gene. This CDR3 contains 14 residues. CDR3 coding DNA: TGCGCCAGCAGCTCTAACGACAGGGGGGAGACCCAGTACTTC. Translated, it gives CASSSNDRGETQYF.

The chain couples TRBV7-6 to TRBJ1-1; D uncertain. Germline CDR1 and CDR2: SGHVS and FNYEAQ. The V end was cut by 5 bases, the J end by 4 bases, with 11 bases between. This CDR3 region has 13 residues. CDR3 coding DNA: TGTGCCAGCAGCACCCAGCCGGGCACTGAAGCTTTCTTT. It translates to CASSTQPGTEAFF.

The V and J genes are TRBV12-5 and TRBJ2-3; maybe TRBD2 (6 bases). Germline-derived CDR1 and CDR2 are LGHNT and FRNRAP. The CDR3 loop spans 14 amino acids. Trimming stripped 5 bases from V and 2 bases from J, with 11 bases between. The CDR3 loop reads CASGKGTFTDTQYF. CDR3 bases: TGTGCTAGTGGTAAGGGGACTTTCACAGATACGCAGTATTTT.

This chain joins TRBV6-6 and TRBJ2-7; D not resolved. V was shortened by 0 bases and J by 0 bases, with 9 bases between the two germline ends. Germline V gives CDR1 MNHNY, CDR2 SVGAGI (reference sequence). This CDR3 spans 15 amino acids. The CDR3 reads CASSYSLPRSYEQYF. The CDR3 nucleotides read TGTGCCAGCAGTTACTCGTTACCCCGCTCCTACGAGCAGTACTTC.

This clonotype was found once. For the CDR3, the DNA is TGTGCCATCACTCAACCGGGACAGGGTGACAATGAGCAGTTCTTC. Its translation is CAITQPGQGDNEQFF. This sequence joins TRBV6-1 and TRBJ2-1; 9 bases fit TRBD1. This CDR3 is 15 amino acids long. Per germline, CDR1 MNHNS and CDR2 SASEGT. Trimming at V came to 10 bases and at J to 5 bases, leaving 12 bases not matched to a gene.

V is TRBV16 and J is TRBJ1-5; the match to TRBD1 covers 7 bases. CDR1 is KGHSY, CDR2 FQNENV, per germline. The trim removed 3 bases at V and 2 bases at J, leaving 7 bases unmatched. This CDR3 has 16 residues. The CDR3 DNA reads TGTGCCAGCAGCCACCGGACAGGCATGGGCAATCAGCCCCAGCATTTT. Its protein product is CASSHRTGMGNQPQHF.

The chain has TRBV28 and TRBJ2-2, with no clear D. Germline CDR1 MDHEN, CDR2 SYDVKM. There are 12 residues in the CDR3. The V and J ends lost 6 bases and 10 bases respectively, with 12 bases between them. The DNA for the CDR3 is TGTGCCAGCAGCACGGTCCCGGCGGAGCTGTTTTTT. It encodes CASSTVPAELFF. The whole variable domain, filled in from reference TRBV28 and TRBJ2-2, reads DVKVTQSSRYLVKRTGEKVFLECVQDMDHENMFWYRQDPGLGLRLIYFSYDVKMKEKGDIPEGYSVSREKKERFSLILESASTNQTSMYLCASSTVPAELFFGEGSRLTVL.

This chain links TRBV13 with TRBJ1-1; no clear D. The CDR3 extends over 13 amino acids. Germline CDR1 is PRHDT and CDR2 is FYEKMQ (reference sequence). V lost 3 bases to trimming and J lost 5 bases, with 10 bases between them. The CDR3 nucleotides are TGTGCCAGCAGCTTTTCTAAGGGAACTGAAGCTTTCTTT. Translated: CASSFSKGTEAFF.

The V call is TRBV7-9, the J call TRBJ1-1, with D perhaps TRBD1 (5 bases). The CDR3 length is 13 residues. The V gene's germline CDR1 is SEHNR and CDR2 FQNEAQ (reference sequence). Deletions cut 1 base from V and 5 bases from J, with 8 bases between. This CDR3 is CASSLGGTTEAFF. CDR3 nucleotide sequence: TGTGCCAGCAGCTTAGGGGGCACGACTGAAGCTTTCTTT.

The count of this clonotype is one. J is TRBJ1-3 and V is TRBV5-1; D ambiguous. CDR3 length: 13 residues. The germline CDR1 and CDR2 sequences are SGHRS and YFSETQ. The V end lost 4 bases, the J end lost 3 bases, and 8 bases lay between the germline ends. The CDR3 DNA sequence: TGCGCCAGCAGCCGGACCGATGGAAACACCATATATTTT. Translating it yields CASSRTDGNTIYF.

The rearrangement uses TRBV3-1 and TRBJ1-1; D is unresolved. This CDR3 contains 12 residues. Trimming left V 3 bases short and J 6 bases short, with 8 bases between. Per the germline V gene, CDR1 is LGHDT and CDR2 is YNNKEL (reference sequence). CDR3 nucleotide sequence: TGTGCCAGCAGCCATACATTTTCTGAAGCTTTCTTT. Residues: CASSHTFSEAFF. The full variable domain, with the rest looked up from reference TRBV3-1 and TRBJ1-1, is DTAVSQTPKYLVTQMGNDKSIKCEQNLGHDTMYWYKQDSKKFLKIMFSYNNKELIINETVPNRFSPKSPDKAHLNLHINSLELGDSAVYFCASSHTFSEAFFGQGTRLTVV.

The count of this clonotype is one. The CDR3 sequence: CASTPVGAGSPLHF. In nucleotides, the CDR3 is TGTGCCAGCACCCCGGTGGGTGCCGGTTCACCCCTCCACTTT. The V call is TRBV7-9, the J call TRBJ1-6; the D is unclear. Per germline, CDR1 SEHNR and CDR2 FQNEAQ (reference sequence). The CDR3 covers 14 residues. Trimming removed 7 bases at V and 9 bases at J, with 16 bases between.

The chain links TRBV27 to TRBJ2-7; 9 nucleotides match TRBD1. Germline assignment: CDR1 MNHEY and CDR2 SMNVEV (reference sequence). The CDR3 consists of 16 residues. J gave up 1 base and V 3 bases, and 7 bases lay outside the gene matches. CDR3 sequence: CASSFGTGRRSYEQYF. The CDR3, as DNA: TGTGCCAGCAGTTTTGGGACAGGGCGAAGGTCCTACGAGCAGTACTTC.

This chain connects TRBV6-1 to TRBJ2-5; 7 positions agree with TRBD1. This CDR3 spans 14 amino acids. Per germline, CDR1 MNHNS and CDR2 SASEGT. The V segment lost 3 bases and the J segment 7 bases; nucleotides outside the gene matches: 8. CDR3 bases: TGTGCCAGCAGTGACCCCGGACAGGTTCCGACCCAGTACTTC. It specifies CASSDPGQVPTQYF.

The gene calls are TRBV29-1 and TRBJ2-1; TRBD2 is a possible D gene (5 bases). The V gene's germline CDR1 is SQVTM and CDR2 ANQGSEA. V lost 8 bases, J lost 3 bases, and 8 bases lay in between. The CDR3 has 11 residues. The CDR3 is CSSEVYNEQFF. The CDR3 DNA follows: TGCAGCTCGGAGGTCTACAATGAGCAGTTCTTC.

The rearrangement uses TRBV3-1 and TRBJ2-3; no firm D call. The CDR3 spans 14 residues. The germline gives CDR1 LGHDT, CDR2 YNNKEL (reference sequence). V was pared by 4 bases and J by 4 bases, with 12 bases between. For the CDR3, the DNA is TGTGCCAGCAGCCCCCCCCCTTCCGCAGATACGCAGTATTTT. It is translated as CASSPPPSADTQYF.

The chain joins TRBV5-1 to TRBJ2-1, with D possibly being TRBD1 (5 bases). V was clipped by 6 bases and J by 2 bases, with 12 bases between them. This CDR3 is built from 14 residues. From germline, CDR1 is SGHRS and CDR2 YFSETQ. The CDR3 sequence: CASITGYPYNEQFF. DNA of the CDR3: TGCGCCAGCATCACAGGTTACCCCTACAATGAGCAGTTCTTC.